This T cell receptor beta chain was profiled in a study of cytomegalovirus exposure and HLA in healthy donors. This clone was observed a few times. Its specificity is unknown. Whole-study findings and limits: The classifier reportedly diagnosed cytomegalovirus status with high sensitivity and specificity. The CMV antigen specificity of a few CMV-associated chains was confirmed through in vitro analysis. Clonal expansion, a later analysis showed, was greater in HLA-associated TCR beta chains than in equally common others. Common viral pathogens were later found to be apparently linked to several of the most significant clusters.

The primer mix had 60 Vbeta and 13 Jbeta primers. Using immunoSEQ multiplex PCR, the repertoire was profiled, and TCRdb retains in-frame clones only, with some absent. The sample has roughly 110,000 clones, approximately 70% seen once. This TCR was recovered from a man younger than 45 in good health and CMV-seropositive. Sample: PBMCs.

CDR3 bases: TGTGCCAGTAGTCCCGAGACAGGGATGGCCCACAATGAGCAGTTCTTC. Translation: CASSPETGMAHNEQFF. The chain has TRBV19 and TRBJ2-1; 7 nucleotides line up with TRBD1. The J segment lost 5 bases and the V segment lost 5 bases, leaving 12 bases of the junction unmatched. The CDR3 is made up of 16 amino acids. Germline-derived CDR1 and CDR2 are LNHDA and SQIVND (reference sequence).